This passage covers 10 T cell receptor beta chains from one sample sequenced in a study of blood T cell dynamics during melanoma immunotherapy. Produced via immunoSEQ multiplex PCR; TCRdb's table is partial and in-frame only. The table includes thousands of clones, around nine tenths detected once. Time point: week 3, after first cycle of checkpoint inhibitor. Specimen: blood, collected from a patient treated with checkpoint blockade. These receptors were obtained from a human donor with melanoma.

This sequence joins TRBV7-2 and TRBJ2-5, with TRBD1 as a possible D gene (5 bases). Germline lookup yields CDR1 SGHTA and CDR2 FQGNSA. V lost 3 bases and J 7 bases, leaving 12 bases between the germline ends. This CDR3 is built from 13 residues. The CDR3 nucleotides read TGTGCCAGCAGCTTTACGCAGGGAAGGACCCAGTACTTC. As protein: CASSFTQGRTQYF.

V usage is TRBV19 and J usage is TRBJ2-2, with 8 bases fitting TRBD2. The CDR3 covers 18 residues. The V segment lost 4 bases and the J segment 1 base; nucleotides outside the gene matches: 11. Germline lookup yields CDR1 LNHDA and CDR2 SQIVND (reference sequence). The CDR3 sequence: CASSSARGGARNTGELFF. The DNA of the CDR3 is TGTGCCAGTAGTAGCGCTCGGGGGGGCGCCCGGAACACCGGGGAGCTGTTTTTT.

The rearrangement links TRBV4-2 to TRBJ2-1; 9 positions agree with TRBD2. J was trimmed by 11 bases and V by 1 base; bases with no gene match: 12. The CDR3 runs to 16 residues. Germline CDR1 reads LGHNA; CDR2 reads YNFKEQ. CDR3 DNA: TGTGCCAGCAGCCAAGCTCGTGCGGGAGGGCCTGGGAAGCAGTTCTTC. It encodes CASSQARAGGPGKQFF.

The genes are TRBV4-2 and TRBJ2-5; no definite D call. The CDR3 covers 14 residues. Trimming shortened V by 0 bases and J by 2 bases, and 7 bases separated the two germline ends. In germline, CDR1 is LGHNA, CDR2 YNFKEQ. The CDR3 DNA is TGTGCCAGCAGCCAAGATAGACAACAAGAGACCCAGTACTTC. Translation: CASSQDRQQETQYF.

This sequence joins TRBV11-2 and TRBJ2-1, with TRBD1 matching 7 bases. CDR3 length: 15 residues. V was pared by 5 bases and J by 8 bases, with 12 bases of the junction left unmatched. Germline values: CDR1 SGHAT, CDR2 FQNNGV. DNA of the CDR3: TGTGCCAGCAGCCCCGACAGGGATTCGGGCCATGAGCAGTTCTTC. Its protein is CASSPDRDSGHEQFF.

The chain joins TRBV11-3 to TRBJ2-7; D remains ambiguous. V was trimmed by 1 base and J by 6 bases, leaving 7 bases between them. The CDR3 sequence is 12 residues long. Germline-derived CDR1 and CDR2 are SGHNT and YENEEA. The CDR3, as DNA: TGTGCCAGCAGCTTAGGAGGTGGCGAGCAGTACTTC. Translating it yields CASSLGGGEQYF.

This chain uses TRBV7-2 with TRBJ2-5; 11 nucleotides agree with TRBD2. This CDR3 is 15 amino acids long. Losses at the gene ends were 1 base for V and 4 bases for J; bases not matched to a gene: 2. The germline V gene has CDR1 SGHTA and CDR2 FQGNSA. CDR3 DNA sequence: TGTGCCAGCAGCTTAGGGGGACTAGCGGCAGAGACCCAGTACTTC. This translates into CASSLGGLAAETQYF.

This chain links TRBV30 with TRBJ1-2; D gene unclear. The CDR3 length is 13 residues. V lost 0 bases to trimming and J lost 8 bases, with 13 bases between them. CDR1 is GTSNPN and CDR2 is SVGIG in the germline V gene (reference sequence). The CDR3 region is CAWSVNPVPGYTF. CDR3 nucleotide sequence: TGTGCCTGGAGTGTAAACCCCGTACCGGGCTACACCTTC.

The chain employs TRBV5-1 and TRBJ2-1; 11 nucleotides align to TRBD2. The germline CDR1 and CDR2 sequences are SGHRS and YFSETQ. This CDR3 spans 18 amino acids. V gave up 4 bases and J gave up 5 bases; unmatched junction bases: 14. CDR3 bases: TGCGCCAGCAGCATGCTAGCGGGGGGCACGAACAGGGACAATGAGCAGTTCTTC. As protein: CASSMLAGGTNRDNEQFF. The full variable domain, completed using reference TRBV5-1 and TRBJ2-1, is KAGVTQTPRYLIKTRGQQVTLSCSPISGHRSVSWYQQTPGQGLQFLFEYFSETQRNKGNFPGRFSGRQFSNSRSEMNVSTLELGDSALYLCASSMLAGGTNRDNEQFFGPGTRLTVL.

This sequence joins TRBV10-3 and TRBJ2-5; D may correspond to TRBD1 or TRBD2 (5 bases each). Trimming left V 0 bases short and J 11 bases short, with 16 bases between. Looked up from germline, CDR1 is ENHRY and CDR2 is SYGVKD. The CDR3 runs 14 residues. The CDR3 DNA reads as TGTGCCATCAGTGAGTCCGGGCAGGGACGAAGACAGTACTTC. This sequence encodes CAISESGQGRRQYF.